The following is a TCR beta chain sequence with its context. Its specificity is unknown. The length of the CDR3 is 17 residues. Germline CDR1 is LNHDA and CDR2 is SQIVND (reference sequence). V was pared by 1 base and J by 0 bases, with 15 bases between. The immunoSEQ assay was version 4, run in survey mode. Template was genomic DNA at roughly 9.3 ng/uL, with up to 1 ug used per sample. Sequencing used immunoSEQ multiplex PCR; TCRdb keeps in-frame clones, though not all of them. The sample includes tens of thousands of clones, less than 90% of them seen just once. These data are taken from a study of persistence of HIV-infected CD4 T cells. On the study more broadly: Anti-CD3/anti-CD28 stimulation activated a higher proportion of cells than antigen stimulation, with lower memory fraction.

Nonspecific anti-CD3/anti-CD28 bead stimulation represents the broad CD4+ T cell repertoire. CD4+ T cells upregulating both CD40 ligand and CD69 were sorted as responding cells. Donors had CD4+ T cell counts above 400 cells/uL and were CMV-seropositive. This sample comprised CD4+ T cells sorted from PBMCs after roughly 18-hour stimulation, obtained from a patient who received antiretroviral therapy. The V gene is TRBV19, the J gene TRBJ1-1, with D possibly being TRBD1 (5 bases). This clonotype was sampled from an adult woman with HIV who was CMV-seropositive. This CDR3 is CASSIAKGPGVNTEAFF. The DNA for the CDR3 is TGTGCCAGTAGTATAGCTAAGGGGCCGGGAGTGAACACTGAAGCTTTCTTT. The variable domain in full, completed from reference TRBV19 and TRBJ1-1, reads DGGITQSPKYLFRKEGQNVTLSCEQNLNHDAMYWYRQDPGQGLRLIYYSQIVNDFQKGDIAEGYSVSREKKESFPLTVTSAQKNPTAFYLCASSIAKGPGVNTEAFFGQGTRLTVV.